What follows is one T cell receptor (beta chain) and its context. This record belongs to a study of cytomegalovirus exposure and HLA in healthy donors. In germline, CDR1 is SGHVS, CDR2 FQNEAQ. The ends lost 5 bases at V and 5 bases at J; junction bases unmatched: 15. The CDR3 is 17 amino acids. The PCR had 60 Vbeta and 13 Jbeta primers. Using immunoSEQ multiplex PCR, the repertoire was profiled, and TCRdb retains in-frame clones only, with some absent. The table lists 130,000 to 150,000 clones, almost 80% of them singletons, with about 1% in the top ten. This receptor was identified in a man between 18 and 29 years old in good health and CMV-seronegative. The V and J genes are TRBV7-8 and TRBJ2-5; 9 positions match TRBD2. Sequenced sample: PBMCs. In nucleotides, the CDR3 is TGTGCCAGCAGCGAGCGCCGACTAGCGGATCAATTGGAGACCCAGTACTTC. Protein sequence: CASSERRLADQLETQYF.